This T cell receptor (beta chain) appears in the sequencing data of a study of OX40 agonist ivuxolimab in advanced cancers. Germline V gives CDR1 MNHNS, CDR2 SASEGT. This CDR3 region has 15 residues. V lost 2 bases and J lost 0, with 7 bases in between. Sequencing used immunoSEQ multiplex PCR; TCRdb keeps in-frame clones, though not all of them. The sample gives some 80,000 clones, around nine tenths of which show up once; 2.5% to 3% is in the top ten. The sequence was obtained from an adult with an advanced solid tumor such as melanoma, head and neck, liver or kidney cancer. J is TRBJ1-4 and V is TRBV6-1; D remains ambiguous. This material consisted of CD4+ or CD8+ T cells sorted from blood, taken in a trial of the OX40 agonist ivuxolimab. The CDR3 protein is CASSEFPATNEKLFF. The DNA for the CDR3 is TGTGCCAGCAGTGAATTCCCTGCAACTAATGAAAAACTGTTTTTT.